The 24 T cell receptor beta chains listed next were all sequenced from one sample in a study of response to subunit inactivated influenza vaccine. One entry per CDR3 protein results from TCRdb running MiXCR on the RT-PCR reads. The sample comprises roughly 710,000 distinct CDR3 sequences, 14% of which are singletons, and 7.5% to 8% rests with the top ten. The sequences come from PBMCs from blood, collected less than 15 days before vaccination. The receptors derive from a man between 45 and 60 years old who received an inactivated influenza vaccine.

Only a few counts were recorded for this clonotype. The genes are TRBV7-8 and TRBJ2-5, with 7 bases identical to TRBD2. Germline CDR1 reads SGHVS; CDR2 reads FQNEAQ. The J segment lost 2 bases and the V segment lost 1 base, leaving 10 bases of the junction unmatched. The CDR3 is 17 residues long. As DNA, the CDR3 is TGTGCCAGCAGCTTAGGTTTTCGAGCGGGGTTACAAGAGACCCAGTACTTC. Translation gives CASSLGFRAGLQETQYF.

This clonotype was picked up a small number of times. V is TRBV6-2 or TRBV6-3 and J is TRBJ1-1; TRBD1 matches at 7 bases. V trimming: 4 bases; J trimming: 6 bases; junction bases outside the gene matches: 2. In germline, CDR1 is MNHEY, CDR2 SVGEGT. The CDR3 has 12 amino acids. CDR3 amino acids: CASSLTGAEAFF. CDR3 DNA sequence: TGTGCCAGCAGTTTAACAGGGGCTGAAGCTTTCTTT.

This clonotype was seen repeatedly, ten times or more. The gene calls are TRBV5-5 and TRBJ2-1; a possible D gene is TRBD1 (6 bases). This CDR3 comprises 15 residues. V shed 0 bases and J shed 6 bases, with 13 bases lying between them. Germline V gene data show CDR1 as SGHKS and CDR2 as YYEKEE (reference sequence). CDR3 DNA sequence: TGTGCCAGCAGCTTGGGGGGGCACAGGGTCAATGAGCAGTTCTTC. Translation: CASSLGGHRVNEQFF.

This clonotype has more than one count but fewer than ten. DNA for the CDR3: TGTGCCAGCAGTACCACCACCTCACCCCTCCACTTT. The encoded protein is CASSTTTSPLHF. The J gene is TRBJ1-6, the V gene TRBV28; D not certain. Germline CDR1 MDHEN, CDR2 SYDVKM. Trimming cost V 5 bases and J 10 bases, with 9 bases left between them. The CDR3 has 12 residues. Full variable domain (remainder filled in from reference TRBV28 and TRBJ1-6): DVKVTQSSRYLVKRTGEKVFLECVQDMDHENMFWYRQDPGLGLRLIYFSYDVKMKEKGDIPEGYSVSREKKERFSLILESASTNQTSMYLCASSTTTSPLHFGNGTRLTVT.

The rearrangement uses TRBV4-3 and TRBJ2-7; 9 bases are a match to TRBD1. CDR1 and CDR2 from the germline V gene are LGHNA and YSLEER. This CDR3 contains 16 residues. V was pared by 0 bases and J by 0 bases, with 3 bases of the junction left unmatched. The DNA of the CDR3 is TGCGCCAGCAGCCAAGATAGACAGGGGGGCTCCTACGAGCAGTACTTC. Protein product: CASSQDRQGGSYEQYF.

This clonotype was seen a handful of times. This chain links TRBV25-1 with TRBJ2-1; D unresolved. In germline, CDR1 is MGHDK, CDR2 SYGVNS. Trimming took 5 bases from V and 8 from J, leaving 7 bases between them. The CDR3 runs 11 residues. Here the CDR3 reads CASSTTDEQFF. In DNA form, the CDR3 reads TGTGCCAGCAGTACTACGGATGAGCAGTTCTTC.

This clonotype was seen just once. This chain connects TRBV7-2 to TRBJ2-1; D call uncertain. The CDR3 consists of 12 residues. V lost 5 bases to trimming and J lost 8 bases, with 10 bases between them. In germline, CDR1 is SGHTA, CDR2 FQGNSA. This CDR3 is CASSPPRHEQFF. The CDR3 DNA sequence: TGTGCCAGCAGCCCCCCGCGGCATGAGCAGTTCTTC.

The chain has TRBV7-2 and TRBJ1-4; D might be TRBD1 (5 bases). The CDR3 is 14 residues long. V was trimmed by 6 bases and J by 3 bases, leaving 11 bases between them. CDR1 is SGHTA, CDR2 FQGNSA, per germline. The chain's CDR3 is CASRPGVSNEKLFF. CDR3 DNA sequence: TGTGCCAGCAGGCCGGGGGTATCTAATGAAAAACTGTTTTTT.

This sequence joins TRBV6-1 and TRBJ1-1, with D tentatively TRBD1 (6 bases). V gave up 6 bases and J gave up 2 bases, with 13 bases separating them. There are 14 residues in the CDR3. The germline gives CDR1 MNHNS, CDR2 SASEGT. The CDR3 reads CASRKDRRNTEAFF. Written as DNA, the CDR3 is TGTGCCAGCAGAAAAGACAGGAGAAACACTGAAGCTTTCTTT.

This clonotype was seen a few times. V gene TRBV20-1 combines with J gene TRBJ2-5, with D perhaps matching TRBD1 (6 bases). The CDR3 spans 14 residues. With 3 bases removed from V and 5 bases from J, the gap between germline ends came to 16 bases. Germline lookup yields CDR1 DFQATT and CDR2 SNEGSKA (reference sequence). CDR3 bases: TGCAGTGCTAGTCGGGCAGGGGCTGGTGAGACCCAGTACTTC. This codes for CSASRAGAGETQYF.

The table lists this clonotype with a few counts. V and J are TRBV7-3 and TRBJ1-5, with D possibly TRBD1 on 5 matching bases. Trimming pared 4 bases from V and 7 bases from J, leaving 14 bases between. Germline assignment: CDR1 SGHTA and CDR2 FQGTGA. The CDR3 has 14 residues. The CDR3 loop is CASSSLPQEQPQHF. As DNA, the CDR3 is TGTGCCAGCAGCTCCCTTCCACAGGAACAGCCCCAGCATTTT.

The chain recombines TRBV10-3 with TRBJ2-7, with 9 positions matching TRBD2. V shed 7 bases, J shed 1 base, and the junction held 11 bases outside the gene matches. The CDR3 is 16 residues long. Germline-derived CDR1 and CDR2 are ENHRY and SYGVKD. The CDR3 nucleotides read TGTGCCATCAAAAGTCGGGCTAGCGGGGCTTCCTACGAGCAGTACTTC. It specifies CAIKSRASGASYEQYF.

This clonotype turned up a few times. The chain employs TRBV29-1 and TRBJ2-6, with D maybe TRBD1 (5 bases). Germline V lookup: CDR1 SQVTM, CDR2 ANQGSEA. V lost 7 bases and J lost 0, with 37 bases in between. This CDR3 is 23 amino acids long. CDR3 sequence (DNA): TGCAGCGACTCCGTACTCATATACAGGAGCCGCTACCGTAACATCTCTGGGGCCAACGTCCTGACTTTC. The encoded protein is CSDSVLIYRSRYRNISGANVLTF.

CDR3 in amino acids: CASTFFTGELFF. The CDR3 DNA reads as TGTGCCAGCACCTTTTTCACCGGGGAGCTGTTTTTT. V gene TRBV7-9 combines with J gene TRBJ2-2; no clear D. The CDR3 contains 12 residues. CDR1 is SEHNR and CDR2 is FQNEAQ in the germline V gene (reference sequence). The V end was cut by 7 bases, the J end by 4 bases, with 7 bases between. Looking up the rest from reference TRBV7-9 and TRBJ2-2 gives the full variable domain: DTGVSQNPRHKITKRGQNVTFRCDPISEHNRLYWYRQTLGQGPEFLTYFQNEAQLEKSRLLSDRFSAERPKGSFSTLEIQRTEQGDSAMYLCASTFFTGELFFGEGSRLTVL.

CDR3 DNA sequence: TGTGCCAGCAGTTTGAGGGGAGGGACCGAGCAGTTCTTC. It specifies CASSLRGGTEQFF. The V call is TRBV6-4, the J call TRBJ2-1; 7 bases are a match to TRBD2. The junction had 8 bases not matched to a gene; V was cut back by 5 bases and J by 10 bases. CDR1 and CDR2 (germline): MRHNA, SNTAGT. This CDR3 has 13 amino acids.

The V and J genes are TRBV20-1 and TRBJ2-3, with 8 bases lining up with TRBD2. The V gene end was trimmed by 7 bases and the J gene end by 4 bases; junction bases not matched to a gene: 13. Germline values: CDR1 DFQATT, CDR2 SNEGSKA (reference sequence). The CDR3 runs to 15 residues. The CDR3 DNA is TGCAGTGTTCGGGAGGGGCAGGGAGACGCAGATACGCAGTATTTT. The encoded protein is CSVREGQGDADTQYF.

This clonotype was seen only a few times. The genes are TRBV27 and TRBJ1-4; 8 bases are a match to TRBD1. CDR1 is MNHEY and CDR2 is SMNVEV in the germline V gene (reference sequence). J lost 7 bases, V lost 6 bases, and 10 bases had no gene match. This CDR3 has 15 residues. The CDR3 protein is CASSYRGTRSEKLFF. CDR3 DNA: TGTGCCAGCAGCTACAGGGGGACGAGAAGTGAAAAACTGTTTTTT.

This clonotype was observed at least ten times. The rearrangement joins TRBV29-1 to TRBJ2-5, with a possible D match to TRBD2 (7 bases). V was trimmed by 6 bases and J by 9 bases, leaving 8 bases between them. The CDR3 is made up of 9 amino acids. CDR1 is SQVTM, CDR2 ANQGSEA, per germline. The CDR3 coding sequence is TGCAGCGTAGGGGGGGCCCAGTACTTC. It translates to CSVGGAQYF.

The chain employs TRBV5-1 and TRBJ2-5; 7 bases align to TRBD1. The CDR3 is 15 amino acids. The germline V gene encodes CDR1 SGHRS and CDR2 YFSETQ. The junction had 10 bases not matched to a gene; V was cut back by 3 bases and J by 5 bases. The CDR3 DNA is TGCGCCAGCAGCTCGGAGACAGGGTCGGGGGAGACCCAGTACTTC. This codes for CASSSETGSGETQYF.

Only one count was recorded for this clonotype. J is TRBJ2-2 and V is TRBV10-3; maybe TRBD1 (5 bases). V was shortened by 6 bases and J by 2 bases, with 13 bases between the two germline ends. From germline, CDR1 is ENHRY and CDR2 SYGVKD. The CDR3 contains 15 residues. Written as DNA, the CDR3 is TGTGCCATCAGCAAAGTACAGGATAACACCGGGGAGCTGTTTTTT. This gives the protein CAISKVQDNTGELFF.

The gene calls are TRBV12-3 or TRBV12-4 and TRBJ2-2, with D perhaps being TRBD1 or TRBD2 (5 bases each). Deletions cut 7 bases from V and 6 bases from J, with 18 bases between. This CDR3 region has 15 residues. The CDR3 DNA sequence: TGTGCCAGCACGTCGGGGTATGGGGCGGCCGGGGAGCTGTTTTTT. It codes for CASTSGYGAAGELFF.

The V gene is TRBV7-9, the J gene TRBJ2-1; D possibly matches TRBD1 or TRBD2 (5 bases each). There are 15 residues in the CDR3. Germline-derived CDR1 and CDR2 are SEHNR and FQNEAQ (reference sequence). The DNA for the CDR3 is TGTGCTCCGGGGCCAGCACCCCTGGGGTACAATGAGCAGTTCTTC. This gives the protein CAPGPAPLGYNEQFF.

In its sample, this clonotype was seen a few times. The rearrangement links TRBV27 to TRBJ1-6; 7 bases agree with TRBD1. The CDR3 contains 14 residues. V lost 4 bases, J lost 7 bases, and 4 bases stayed unmatched. CDR1 and CDR2 from the germline V gene are MNHEY and SMNVEV (reference sequence). CDR3 DNA: TGTGCCAGCAGTTACGGACAGGCCAATTCACCCCTCCACTTT. This encodes CASSYGQANSPLHF.

This clonotype was seen a few times. V gene TRBV28 combines with J gene TRBJ1-2; D is unclear. Deletions cut 6 bases from V and 3 bases from J, with 8 bases between. Germline V CDR1 and CDR2: MDHEN, SYDVKM. CDR3 length equals 12 residues. The CDR3 sequence: CASSLPDYGYTF. CDR3 nucleotides: TGTGCCAGCAGCCTCCCGGACTATGGCTACACCTTC.